The entry that follows covers one TCR beta chain sequence. This clonotype is described as medium-sized (0.01 to 0.1%). This receptor's antigen is unknown. No base qualities exist here, and no much larger clone lies one base off it. The library was obtained by 5' RACE. Sequenced using a NextSeq 500. To allow correction of PCR and sequencing errors, the TCR library protocol tagged every TCR cDNA molecule with a unique molecular identifier. Processing in the source paper ran as follows. TCR identification, UMI-based error correction and CDR3 extraction were performed with Decombinator tools. Expanded TCRs were defined as those above a frequency of 2 per 1,000, corresponding to the top 1% of the tumor frequency distribution. Expanded tumor TCRs statistically deemed absent (corrected P<0.05) from at least one tumor region were classed as regional, and all other expanded tumor TCRs were classed as ubiquitous. Renyi diversity was calculated using the R vegan package after each repertoire was subsampled 100 times to 5,000 TCRs. CDR3 similarity networks were built from amino acid triplet string-kernel similarity, connecting CDR3s with pairwise similarity above 0.82. The raw public reads went through TCRdb reprocessing: fastp at Q25, MiXCR clone calling, in-frame beta chains kept. Each CDR3 protein gets just one entry, which takes the most common genes and DNA from the rows behind it. The V and J calls shown here were made by TCRdb, not taken from the authors' results. For this sample there are about 3,500 distinct CDR3 sequences; approximately 7.9% appear just once. The top ten hold around 10% of the sample.

This record belongs to a study of spatial heterogeneity in lung cancer (dated by TCRdb to the late 2010s). For the wider study: More beta-chain than alpha-chain transcripts were consistently detected, likely reflecting higher beta-chain transcript abundance. At surgery, both alpha and beta chains were TCR-sequenced in 200 to 250 tumor regions, fewer than 85 matched nontumor lung samples and around 50 PBMC samples. The study linked features of the TCR repertoire to counts of nonsynonymous mutations, which were determined by whole-exome sequencing of tumor tissue. In non-small cell lung cancer, the study quantitatively compared TCR alpha and beta repertoires across several tumor regions, matched nontumor lung, and blood. In the raw uncorrected reads, each unique combination of TCR and UMI appeared more than ten times on average. A strong correlation was found between TCR transcript counts in tumor regions and a T cell transcriptional module score from matched bulk RNA-seq. Broader findings and caveats from the paper: A correlation was observed between the number of expanded intratumoral alpha and beta TCRs and the tumor nonsynonymous mutation count. Additional single-cell paired TCR alpha and beta sequencing was considered necessary to confirm, at a functional level, the hypothesis that regional TCRs recognize regional mutations. Counts of ubiquitous and regional expanded TCRs were found to correlate with counts of ubiquitous and regional nonsynonymous mutations, respectively. TCR-seq coverage of tumor T cells was estimated to be only 6% to 7.5% for alpha chains and roughly 14% for beta chains.

The CDR3 goes from the cysteine to the phenylalanine over 14 residues. Only the CDR3 region is kept as DNA, spanning 42 bases read in frame from base 1. CDR1 SGHTA and CDR2 FQGNSA were looked up in the germline V gene. The trim is 5 bases for V and 4 bases for J, with a gap of 14 bases between the germline ends. According to the study, the label for this sample's time point signals: sample taken at primary tumor resection. Donors were 72 patients with early-stage, untreated non-small cell lung cancer from the lung TRACERx cohort. TCR sequencing used whole RNA extracted from tumor and nontumor lung tissue, or from cryopreserved PBMC samples, without cell sorting. Only patients for whom sufficient RNA was available from at least two tumor regions were selected for TCR sequencing. Before selection, tumor and adjacent nontumor lung specimens were reviewed by a lung pathologist.

Material: lung tumor tissue, obtained at surgery. This TCR was sampled from a male donor with early-stage non-small cell lung cancer. This chain joins TRBV7-2 to TRBJ1-1, with TRBD1 as a weak D call on 6 bases. The CDR3 reads CASSPQTGSTEAFF. The sequenced DNA: TGTGCCAGCAGCCCACAGACAGGTAGCACTGAAGCTTTCTTT.